The source of this T cell receptor beta chain is a study of T cell responses to AZD1222 COVID-19 vaccine (dated by TCRdb to the early 2020s). Regarding the study in general: A total of about 250 trial participants underwent TCR sequencing, of whom under 220 had received two doses of AZD1222 and roughly 26 had received two doses of the MenACWY control vaccine. Trial participants were enrolled by age into 18-55, 56-69 and 70-plus year subgroups, with approximately 160, 26 and 62 TCR-sequenced participants respectively. Results and caveats for the whole study, not just this receptor: Because no samples from the day 14 peak response were available, repertoires could be characterized only after the peak T cell response. Nearly half of unique spike-specific TCRs reportedly recognized epitopes outside regions mutated in the B.1.351 and B.1.1.7 variants. After two AZD1222 doses, spike-specific TCR breadth and depth were significantly higher than at day 0 and than in MenACWY recipients. Participants were mostly white British, with more females than males. The authors suggested clonal diversity may have been underestimated. CD4 TCRs associated with the vaccine covered the entire spike protein, and the dominant responses were in regions 160-218 and 743-854. Conclusions about previously exposed vaccinees are limited, since just six or seven AZD1222 recipients were seropositive for SARS-CoV-2 at baseline. The 56-69-year group was small, and its depth increase did not reach significance, likely because of low power.

At the junction V is shortened by 1 base and J by 1 base, with 13 bases in between. CDR1 and CDR2 are read off the germline V gene as SGHDN and FVKESK. Measured from the cysteine to the phenylalanine, the CDR3 is 16 residues long. The read is trimmed to its CDR3 DNA, 48 bases read in frame from base 1. The CDR3 regions of human TCRbeta chains were analyzed by immunosequencing. In the original analysis: Repertoire TCRs were checked for matches against a reference library of SARS-CoV-2-specific TCRs that had been generated using the MIRA antigen-specificity platform. Breadth was defined as the fraction of unique TCRs that were SARS-CoV-2-associated, and depth was defined as the fraction of total T cells that were SARS-CoV-2-associated. Using the MIRA data, every spike-specific TCR was mapped to the spike region that the TCR reacted to and assigned to either a CD4 or a CD8 class. Log10-transformed breadth and depth values were compared by one-way ANOVA with Sidak's multiple comparisons tests. Imported from immuneACCESS, the table was reduced by TCRdb to in-frame sequences with V and J called. These copies leave out some clones; in studies compared against another copy, an unresolved V gene accounts for under half, and the cause of the remainder is not known. The V and J calls and clone size were taken over from that table, and D and trimming were inferred from the DNA. For this sample the table gives about 150,000 clones, of which around 85% were detected only once. Around 1.1% of the sample lies in the top ten.

Worth noting for this clone: Its antigen remains unidentified. Base qualities are not recorded, but no much larger clone differs from it by a single base.

Read against the paper, the sample's time point label means: about 28 days (+/-7) after the second vaccine dose. AZD1222 recipients with second doses at about 4 weeks or about 12 weeks were pooled, because spike-specific TCR depth and breadth did not differ between schedules. Vaccinee samples were obtained from the UK trials COV001 and COV002, which included a single-blind randomized controlled phase 2/3 trial of AZD1222 (ChAdOx1 nCoV-19) in healthy adults. For TCRbeta chain sequencing, PBMC samples were collected from trial participants at day 0 and at day 28 after the second dose. This receptor chain uses TRBV14 and TRBJ1-2, with TRBD1 perhaps the D gene, on 5 matching bases. This specimen was peripheral blood, taken 28 days after the second AZD1222 dose. The clonotype comes from an adult who received the AZD1222 COVID-19 vaccine. The CDR3 protein is CASSQARTTGNYGYTF. The DNA is as follows: TGTGCCAGCAGCCAAGCTCGGACAACGGGTAACTATGGCTACACCTTC.